One sample yielded the 24 T cell receptor beta chains listed below, sequenced in a study of blood T cells in healthy people across ages. Combining a sample-barcoded 5' primer with a J-beta primer mix, a second PCR ran for about 6 to 12 cycles. TCRdb re-analysed the 5' RACE reads in MiXCR, keeping a single row per CDR3 protein. The repertoire includes about 1.6 million distinct CDR3 sequences, 30% to 40% of them detected once, and around 10% sits in the top ten. Sequences were obtained from blood. These receptor sequences come from a woman in her 30s in good health.

At least ten counts were recorded for this clonotype. The chain has TRBV29-1 and TRBJ2-3; possibly TRBD2 for D (6 bases). Trimming shortened V by 1 base and J by 0 bases, and 14 bases separated the two germline ends. This CDR3 has 16 residues. Germline loops: CDR1 SQVTM, CDR2 ANQGSEA. CDR3 amino acids: CSVEALGGASTDTQYF. Here the CDR3 DNA reads TGCAGCGTTGAAGCCCTTGGCGGGGCTAGCACAGATACGCAGTATTTT.

In this sample, this clonotype turned up a few times. This chain joins TRBV9 and TRBJ2-5; 7 nucleotides align to TRBD2. The CDR3 extends over 16 amino acids. V was pared by 0 bases and J by 1 base, with 6 bases of the junction left unmatched. CDR1 SGDLS and CDR2 YYNGEE come from the germline V gene. The DNA of the CDR3 is TGTGCCAGCAGCGTAGGCCGGGAGGCTAGCCAAGAGACCCAGTACTTC. It encodes CASSVGREASQETQYF.

The chain couples TRBV3-1 to TRBJ1-1; possibly TRBD1 for D (6 bases). In germline, CDR1 is LGHDT, CDR2 YNNKEL (reference sequence). The CDR3 spans 16 residues. Between the trimmed V and J ends, which lost 4 bases and 3 bases, there was a span of 18 bases. CDR3 nucleotides: TGTGCCAGCAGCCCCACCGGGACACCCGTTGACACTGAAGCTTTCTTT. Residues: CASSPTGTPVDTEAFF.

This chain uses TRBV27 with TRBJ1-2, with D unclear. This CDR3 has 18 residues. Germline assignment: CDR1 MNHEY and CDR2 SMNVEV (reference sequence). V was shortened by 0 bases and J by 6 bases, with 23 bases between the two germline ends. The CDR3 DNA reads as TGTGCCAGCAGTTTATCAGGTATCCGTCGGCAAACGGGCGATGGCTACACCTTC. Translation: CASSLSGIRRQTGDGYTF.

There are many counts of this clonotype. This sequence joins TRBV3-1 and TRBJ2-5; 12 bases align to TRBD2. The CDR3 sequence is 18 residues long. Germline V gene sequence: CDR1 LGHDT, CDR2 YNNKEL (reference sequence). The trim removed 3 bases at V and 2 bases at J, leaving 10 bases unmatched. CDR3 protein: CASSHYSTLAGGQETQYF. CDR3 sequence (DNA): TGTGCCAGCAGCCACTACTCAACCCTAGCGGGGGGGCAAGAGACCCAGTACTTC.

Only a few counts were recorded for this clonotype. The chain has TRBV20-1 and TRBJ2-7; no firm D call. The V and J ends lost 6 bases and 4 bases respectively, with 16 bases between them. The CDR3 loop spans 13 amino acids. Germline values: CDR1 DFQATT, CDR2 SNEGSKA (reference sequence). The CDR3 region is CSAAPTLLYEQYF. The DNA for the CDR3 is TGCAGTGCCGCACCCACCTTACTTTACGAGCAGTACTTC.

This clonotype was counted a few times. The rearrangement links TRBV7-8 to TRBJ2-7; perhaps TRBD1 as D (5 bases). The CDR3 totals 15 residues. Germline CDR1 reads SGHVS; CDR2 reads FQNEAQ. Trimming pared 10 bases from V and 3 bases from J, leaving 22 bases between. As DNA, the CDR3 is TGTGCCACCATTACCAAAGACAGCGCCAACTACGAGCAGTACTTC. Its translation: CATITKDSANYEQYF. Filled out from reference TRBV7-8 and TRBJ2-7, the complete variable domain reads GAGVSQSPRYKVAKRGQDVALRCDPISGHVSLFWYQQALGQGPEFLTYFQNEAQLDKSGLPSDRFFAERPEGSVSTLKIQRTQQEDSAVYLCATITKDSANYEQYFGPGTRLTVT.

V and J are TRBV5-1 and TRBJ1-2; 7 positions match TRBD1. This CDR3 comprises 13 residues. The ends lost 4 bases at V and 4 bases at J; junction bases unmatched: 4. Germline lookup yields CDR1 SGHRS and CDR2 YFSETQ. CDR3 DNA sequence: TGCGCCAGCAGCACGGGACAGCGCTATGGCTACACCTTC. This encodes CASSTGQRYGYTF.

The gene calls are TRBV20-1 and TRBJ1-5; perhaps TRBD1 as D (6 bases). There are 13 residues in the CDR3. V dropped 6 bases and J dropped 8 bases, with 17 bases sitting between them. Germline V gene sequence: CDR1 DFQATT, CDR2 SNEGSKA (reference sequence). The CDR3 protein is CSATGTHDEPQHF. In DNA form, the CDR3 reads TGCAGTGCGACGGGGACACACGATGAGCCCCAGCATTTT.

The chain joins TRBV5-1 to TRBJ2-5; TRBD1 agrees at 10 bases. The V and J ends lost 0 bases and 12 bases, in that order; junction bases with no gene match: 17. Germline V gene data show CDR1 as SGHRS and CDR2 as YFSETQ. The CDR3 sequence is 17 residues long. The CDR3 is CASSLGDFDRGRYEKYF. CDR3 sequence (DNA): TGCGCCAGCAGCTTGGGGGATTTCGACAGGGGGCGATACGAGAAGTACTTC.

Regarding this clonotype: Compared with germline, one end of the junction differs, possibly owing to a read error. The rearrangement uses TRBV6-1 and TRBJ1-5, with D perhaps matching TRBD1 (6 bases). The germline V gene encodes CDR1 MNHNS and CDR2 SASEGT. The CDR3 contains 14 residues. The CDR3: CASSEGGAGQPQHF. CDR3 in DNA: TGTGCCAGCAGCGAAGGGGGGGCCGGGCAGCCCCAGCATTTT.

This clonotype has ten or more counts. This chain links TRBV7-3 with TRBJ2-1; possibly TRBD1 or TRBD2 for D (6 bases each). V dropped 2 bases and J dropped 2 bases, with 10 bases sitting between them. The CDR3 covers 15 residues. CDR1 and CDR2 from the germline V gene are SGHTA and FQGTGA. CDR3 sequence: CASSLGGPTYNEQFF. The DNA for the CDR3 is TGTGCCAGCAGCTTAGGGGGGCCAACCTACAATGAGCAGTTCTTC.

This clonotype was seen only a few times. This chain links TRBV2 with TRBJ2-3; D is perhaps TRBD2 (6 bases). Looked up from germline, CDR1 is SNHLY and CDR2 is FYNNEI. The CDR3 covers 13 residues. V was shortened by 6 bases and J by 5 bases, with 12 bases between the two germline ends. In DNA, the CDR3 is TGTGCCAGCAGGGAGACTAGTATAGATACGCAGTATTTT. Its protein product is CASRETSIDTQYF.

This chain joins TRBV5-1 and TRBJ2-4, with TRBD2 as a possible D gene (5 bases). CDR1 is SGHRS, CDR2 YFSETQ, per germline. CDR3 length: 15 residues. The V end lost 0 bases, the J end lost 5 bases, and 12 bases lay between the germline ends. The CDR3: CASSLDLARQNIQYF. Here the CDR3 DNA reads TGCGCCAGCAGCTTGGACTTAGCGAGGCAAAACATTCAGTACTTC.

A few counts support this clonotype. The chain recombines TRBV6-5 with TRBJ2-1; D might be TRBD1 (6 bases). Trimming pared 2 bases from V and 0 bases from J, leaving 14 bases between. CDR3 size: 17 residues. Per germline, CDR1 MNHEY and CDR2 SVGAGI. Here the CDR3 reads CASSYRARGSSYNEQFF. The CDR3 region has the DNA TGTGCCAGCAGTTACCGTGCGAGGGGGAGCTCCTACAATGAGCAGTTCTTC.

This clonotype was counted only a few times. This chain joins TRBV10-3 and TRBJ2-7, with D perhaps matching TRBD2 (5 bases). Trimming removed 3 bases from V and 0 bases from J, with 27 bases in between. The CDR3 is 20 amino acids. Germline V gene sequence: CDR1 ENHRY, CDR2 SYGVKD. CDR3 DNA: TGTGCCATCAGTGATCCCTCTAGAGGCCCCGGGGATGTGGGCTCCTACGAGCAGTACTTC. It encodes CAISDPSRGPGDVGSYEQYF.

This clonotype was found a few times. The V and J genes are TRBV5-1 and TRBJ2-3; possibly TRBD1 for D (6 bases). The CDR3 length is 16 residues. V dropped 5 bases and J dropped 1 base, with 17 bases sitting between them. CDR1 SGHRS and CDR2 YFSETQ come from the germline V gene. CDR3 bases: TGCGCCAGCAGTACAGGTGACGGACAGCGCACAGATACGCAGTATTTT. Its protein product is CASSTGDGQRTDTQYF. Looking up the rest from reference TRBV5-1 and TRBJ2-3 gives the full variable domain: KAGVTQTPRYLIKTRGQQVTLSCSPISGHRSVSWYQQTPGQGLQFLFEYFSETQRNKGNFPGRFSGRQFSNSRSEMNVSTLELGDSALYLCASSTGDGQRTDTQYFGPGTRLTVL.

V usage is TRBV7-9 and J usage is TRBJ1-2; D unclear. The V end was cut by 1 base, the J end by 6 bases, with 12 bases between. The CDR3 extends over 14 amino acids. Germline values: CDR1 SEHNR, CDR2 FQNEAQ (reference sequence). The CDR3 DNA reads as TGTGCCAGCAGCTTAGATGGGAGAACGGATGGCTACACCTTC. Its protein product is CASSLDGRTDGYTF.

The V call is TRBV7-3, the J call TRBJ2-7; tentatively, D is TRBD2 (7 bases). Matching the DNA end better, TRBJ2-5 makes the J call doubtful. Germline V gene data show CDR1 as SGHTA and CDR2 as FQGTGA. The length of the CDR3 is 14 residues. The CDR3 DNA reads as TGTGCCAGCAGTTGGGGGGGGCCTGGGGAGACCCAGTACTTC. This encodes CASSWGGPGETQYF.

This clonotype was seen repeatedly, ten times or more. The chain links TRBV27 to TRBJ2-7, with 12 bases fitting TRBD2. Trimming cost V 6 bases and J 3 bases; bases outside gene matches: 3. Germline CDR1 is MNHEY and CDR2 is SMNVEV (reference sequence). The CDR3 has 14 residues. As DNA, the CDR3 is TGTGCCAGCAGACCGACTAGCGGGAGCTACGAGCAGTACTTC. Translated, it gives CASRPTSGSYEQYF.

This clonotype was recorded a few times. The rearrangement links TRBV6-1 to TRBJ2-3; 9 positions agree with TRBD2. Germline V gene data show CDR1 as MNHNS and CDR2 as SASEGT. The ends lost 2 bases at V and 4 bases at J; junction bases unmatched: 7. The CDR3 runs to 16 residues. CDR3 region: CASSESAGGLADTQYF. The CDR3, as DNA: TGTGCCAGCAGTGAATCCGCGGGGGGGTTGGCAGATACGCAGTATTTT.

This clonotype has a handful of counts. This chain links TRBV20-1 with TRBJ2-1; 8 bases line up with TRBD2. Trimming cost V 0 bases and J 8 bases; bases outside gene matches: 12. The CDR3 length is 16 residues. Looked up from germline, CDR1 is DFQATT and CDR2 is SNEGSKA (reference sequence). The chain's CDR3 is CSARDPTGGPLDEQFF. DNA of the CDR3: TGCAGTGCTAGAGATCCGACGGGGGGGCCCTTGGATGAGCAGTTCTTC.

This clonotype came up once. The CDR3 sequence: CASSARLKENTEAFF. In nucleotides, the CDR3 is TGTGCCAGCAGTGCAAGGTTAAAGGAGAACACTGAAGCTTTCTTT. This chain links TRBV2 with TRBJ1-1; D is unresolved. CDR1 SNHLY and CDR2 FYNNEI come from the germline V gene. The CDR3 sequence is 15 residues long. Trimming took 4 bases from V and 1 from J, leaving 13 bases between them.

V is TRBV10-3 and J is TRBJ2-1; no clear D gene. The V end lost 10 bases, the J end lost 3 bases, and 13 bases lay between the germline ends. Germline values: CDR1 ENHRY, CDR2 SYGVKD. This CDR3 comprises 13 residues. The CDR3 protein is CATRTENYNEQFF. The CDR3 coding sequence is TGTGCCACTAGGACGGAGAACTACAATGAGCAGTTCTTC.